This T cell receptor (beta chain) was sequenced for a study of shared clonotypes between healthy human individuals (TCRdb year 2020). Regarding the research as a whole: A couple of women and three men aged 18 to 49 years were included in the cohort. Different laboratories and diverse techniques were used to prepare libraries and sequence TCR repertoires, to increase sequencing depth and limit assay-specific biases. Each donor's leukapheresis produced roughly between about 0.9 and 9.5 billion PBMCs. For each donor, CD4 naive and CD4 memory were each run on three plates, CD8 naive on two plates, and CD8 memory on one plate. The study deeply sequenced blood TCR repertoires of several healthy adults to estimate repertoire size and the extent of clonotype sharing between individuals.

TCR CDR3 regions were amplified from genomic DNA by multiplex PCR using the deep immunoSEQ assay. Extracted genomic DNA from each cell subset was distributed evenly across all wells of several immunoSEQ 96-well plates, and each plate was treated as a replicate. For sorted subsets, each replicate PCR was loaded with approximately 0.2 ug genomic DNA, equivalent to 25,000 to 35,000 T cell genomes. The purified libraries were quantified using a Qubit 3.0 fluorometer, sized with a Bioanalyzer 2100, and then quantified again using the KAPA Library Quantification kit. A separate single-read 150-cycle Illumina NextSeq 550 flow cell was used to sequence each immunoSEQ 96-well plate. The study's own analysis went as follows. The immunoSEQ output contained only junctional sequences without quality scores, so filtering could not match that applied to full-length reads. To assign V/J genes and CDR3, sequences were annotated using PyIR, a Python wrapper for IgBLAST v1.9, with IMGT germline references. Reads were removed for weak V/J assignments (E-value above 1e-6), missing CDR3, stop codons, out-of-frame junctions, or ambiguous translated residues. V3J clonotypes were defined by identical inferred V gene, J gene, and CDR3 amino acid sequence. To compute the percentage overlap between repertoires, the number of shared unique clonotypes was divided by the size of the smaller repertoire. Three approaches were used to assess repertoire richness: RTK rarefaction, the Chao1 estimator, and Recon v2.1 estimates of unobserved clonotypes. OLGA was used to compute generation probabilities for all TCRbeta clonotypes that the gDNA method yielded from a handful of donors. This is the immuneACCESS table as TCRdb keeps it, with only in-frame sequences that have V and J called. A part of the clones is gone; compared with another copy, unresolved V genes explain less than half, and the rest is unexplained. The V and J calls and clone size are taken from that table; D and trimming were inferred from the DNA. The sample table contains roughly 1.5 million clones; only one count was recorded for 95% to 99% of them. Less than 0.55% of the sample is held by the ten biggest clonotypes.

The donors were healthy, HIV-negative adults who had no recently reported acute infections or vaccinations. Only Caucasian adults living in Nashville, Tennessee, USA were represented among the donors. CD4+ T cells were enriched through magnetic negative selection, after which naive cells were positively selected on CD45RA and the remaining negative fraction served as the memory subset. Blood was obtained by leukapheresis, after which PBMCs were separated by Ficoll-Histopaque density gradient centrifugation and cryopreserved in liquid nitrogen vapor phase. Analytical flow cytometry was used to check the purity and quantity of each magnetically sorted T cell population. From each sorted fraction, genomic DNA was isolated and quantified by UV absorbance on a Nanodrop 2000c. Study-level results and caveats: Pairwise subsampling led to the expectation that sequencing depth would affect the degree of clonotype sharing among donors. When a few donors were compared, the shared fraction of clonotypes was about 5.5% for naive CD4, around 3.5% for naive CD8, roughly 2.3% for memory CD4, and around 0.4% for memory CD8. The genetic and exposure-history diversity represented was limited by the small number of donors. Naive subsets generally had larger estimated clonotype richness than memory subsets did. Compared with non-shared clonotypes, clonotypes shared by all four sorted-subset donors had higher generation probabilities. Sampling was limited to blood, and TCR repertoires in tissue likely differ from TCR repertoires in blood. Rarefaction of sorted-subset datasets indicated incomplete sequencing despite the large sequencing depth.

With respect to this clone: Its recognized antigen is unknown. Base qualities were left out, and no much larger clone turns up one base away.

Sample: naive CD4+ T cells sorted from blood. Explained via the paper, the cell subset or site label denotes: CD45RA+ positively selected. The sequence derives from a man aged 25 to 40 in good health.

The sequenced DNA: TGTGCCAGCAGCTTAGTTAAAGAGACCCAGTACTTC. It is translated as CASSLVKETQYF. The receptor chain draws on TRBV7-9 and TRBJ2-5, with the D gene not confidently named. Looking up the germline V gene (reference sequence) yields CDR1 SEHNR and CDR2 FQNEAQ. The CDR3 goes from the cysteine to the phenylalanine over 12 residues. The kept DNA is CDR3 alone, 36 bases in frame from the first base. Deletion took 1 base off V and 3 bases off J, with a span of 3 bases between the germline ends.